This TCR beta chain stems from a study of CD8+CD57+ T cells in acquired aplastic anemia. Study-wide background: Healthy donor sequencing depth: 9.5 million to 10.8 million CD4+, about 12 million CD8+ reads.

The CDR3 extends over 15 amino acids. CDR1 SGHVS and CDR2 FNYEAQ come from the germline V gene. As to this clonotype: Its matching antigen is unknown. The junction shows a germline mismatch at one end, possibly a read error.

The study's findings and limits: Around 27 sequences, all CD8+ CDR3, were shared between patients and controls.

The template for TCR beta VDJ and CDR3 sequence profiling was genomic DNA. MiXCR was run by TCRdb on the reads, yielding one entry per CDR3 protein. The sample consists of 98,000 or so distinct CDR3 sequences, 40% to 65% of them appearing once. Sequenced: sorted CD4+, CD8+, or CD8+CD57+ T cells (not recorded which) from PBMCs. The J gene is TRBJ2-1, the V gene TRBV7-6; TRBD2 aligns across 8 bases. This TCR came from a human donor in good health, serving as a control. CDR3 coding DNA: TGTGCCAGCAGTTCGACAGCGGGGGTTCCGGTCGAGTGGTCCTTC. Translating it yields CASSSTAGVPVEWSF. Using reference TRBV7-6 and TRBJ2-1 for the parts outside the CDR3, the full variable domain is GAGVSQSPRYKVTKRGQDVALRCDPISGHVSLYWYRQALGQGPEFLTYFNYEAQQDKSGLPNDRFSAERPEGSISTLTIQRTEQRDSAMYRCASSSTAGVPVEWSFGPGTRLTVL.